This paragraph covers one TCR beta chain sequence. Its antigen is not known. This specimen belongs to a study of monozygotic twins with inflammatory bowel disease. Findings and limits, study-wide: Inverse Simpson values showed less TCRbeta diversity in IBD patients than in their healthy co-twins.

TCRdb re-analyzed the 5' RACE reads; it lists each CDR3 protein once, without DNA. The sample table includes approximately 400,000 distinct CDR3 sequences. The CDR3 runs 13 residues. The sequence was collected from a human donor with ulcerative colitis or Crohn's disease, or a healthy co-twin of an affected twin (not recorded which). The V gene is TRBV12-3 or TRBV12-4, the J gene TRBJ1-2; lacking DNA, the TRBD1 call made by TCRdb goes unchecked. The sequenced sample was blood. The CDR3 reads CASRTKGAHGYTF.